The 21 T cell receptor beta chains listed next were all sequenced from one sample in a study of shared clonotypes between healthy human individuals. The assay was immunoSEQ multiplex PCR, and TCRdb's table has in-frame clones only and misses some. The table includes approximately 2.4 million clones, almost 96% detected once. Sequencing input: naive CD4+ T cells sorted from blood. The sample's subset: CD45RA+ positively selected. These receptors originate from a man younger than 35 in good health.

This chain connects TRBV19 to TRBJ1-5; D possibly corresponds to TRBD1 (5 bases). CDR1 and CDR2 from the germline V gene are LNHDA and SQIVND (reference sequence). The CDR3 has 12 residues. V lost 6 bases to trimming and J lost 4 bases, with 7 bases between them. The CDR3 coding sequence is TGTGCCAGTAGACAGGAGAATCAGCCCCAGCATTTT. As protein: CASRQENQPQHF.

J is TRBJ2-1 and V is TRBV2; the match to TRBD2 covers 8 bases. V shed 5 bases and J 5 bases; nucleotides not matched to a gene: 5. Germline loops: CDR1 SNHLY, CDR2 FYNNEI. The CDR3 spans 14 residues. CDR3 DNA sequence: TGTGCCAGCAGTAGAGAGCGGGGGAACAATGAGCAGTTCTTC. Residues: CASSRERGNNEQFF.

The chain carries TRBV7-9 and TRBJ1-1; a weak D match, TRBD1 (6 bases). The CDR3 is 14 residues long. In germline, CDR1 is SEHNR, CDR2 FQNEAQ (reference sequence). V lost 1 base, J lost 7 bases, and 13 bases lay in between. The CDR3 loop is CASSLDREWDEAFF. As DNA, the CDR3 is TGTGCCAGCAGCTTAGACAGGGAGTGGGATGAAGCTTTCTTT.

The chain couples TRBV28 to TRBJ2-7; D might be TRBD1 (5 bases). V was shortened by 7 bases and J by 0 bases, with 10 bases between the two germline ends. Germline lookup yields CDR1 MDHEN and CDR2 SYDVKM. The CDR3 has 13 residues. The CDR3, as DNA: TGTGCCAGCACAGGGCCTAGCTCCTACGAGCAGTACTTC. Its translation: CASTGPSSYEQYF. Supplemented by reference TRBV28 and TRBJ2-7, the full variable domain reads DVKVTQSSRYLVKRTGEKVFLECVQDMDHENMFWYRQDPGLGLRLIYFSYDVKMKEKGDIPEGYSVSREKKERFSLILESASTNQTSMYLCASTGPSSYEQYFGPGTRLTVT.

V is TRBV28 and J is TRBJ1-6; a possible D gene is TRBD1 (5 bases). V was pared by 8 bases and J by 11 bases, with 16 bases between. This CDR3 region has 13 residues. Per germline, CDR1 MDHEN and CDR2 SYDVKM. The CDR3 protein is CASGGTPGAPLHF. DNA for the CDR3: TGTGCCAGCGGCGGGACCCCGGGGGCACCCCTCCACTTT.

As concerns this clone: Within the sample, other DNA sequences also encode this same CDR3. This chain joins TRBV20-1 and TRBJ1-3; D ambiguous. The germline V gene has CDR1 DFQATT and CDR2 SNEGSKA (reference sequence). This CDR3 is 11 amino acids long. With 5 bases removed from V and 3 bases from J, the gap between germline ends came to 5 bases. CDR3 loop: CSADLGNTIYF. The CDR3 DNA reads as TGCAGTGCTGATCTTGGAAACACCATATATTTT.

This chain links TRBV28 with TRBJ2-2; TRBD1 aligns across 9 bases. With V trimmed by 7 bases and J by 4 bases, 4 bases remained unmatched. CDR1 and CDR2 from the germline V gene are MDHEN and SYDVKM. This CDR3 contains 14 residues. The CDR3 DNA is TGTGCCAGCAAAACAGGGGGCGGCACCGGGGAGCTGTTTTTT. Translated: CASKTGGGTGELFF.

The V and J genes are TRBV5-4 and TRBJ1-1; possibly TRBD1 for D (6 bases). Germline V gene data show CDR1 as SGHNT and CDR2 as YYREEE (reference sequence). The CDR3 extends over 17 amino acids. Trimming shortened V by 4 bases and J by 3 bases, and 22 bases separated the two germline ends. CDR3: CASSQIQQWAGDTEAFF. CDR3 coding DNA: TGTGCCAGCAGCCAGATTCAACAGTGGGCAGGGGACACTGAAGCTTTCTTT. Full variable domain (outside the CDR3, taken from reference TRBV5-4 and TRBJ1-1): ETGVTQSPTHLIKTRGQQVTLRCSSQSGHNTVSWYQQALGQGPQFIFQYYREEENGRGNFPPRFSGLQFPNYSSELNVNALELDDSALYLCASSQIQQWAGDTEAFFGQGTRLTVV.

The chain has TRBV18 and TRBJ2-2, with D hard to call. V was shortened by 0 bases and J by 3 bases, with 8 bases between the two germline ends. CDR3 length: 15 amino acids. The germline CDR1 and CDR2 sequences are KGHSH and LQKENI. The CDR3 nucleotides are TGTGCCAGCTCACCACCCGCCGGATACACCGGGGAGCTGTTTTTT. This translates into CASSPPAGYTGELFF.

The J gene is TRBJ1-1, the V gene TRBV5-1, with 9 bases that match TRBD1. V trimming: 3 bases; J trimming: 5 bases; junction bases outside the gene matches: 8. Germline V gives CDR1 SGHRS, CDR2 YFSETQ. CDR3 length equals 15 residues. This CDR3 reads CASSSKQGARTEAFF. The CDR3 DNA reads as TGCGCCAGCAGCTCCAAACAGGGGGCTCGTACTGAAGCTTTCTTT.

This sequence joins TRBV5-1 and TRBJ2-1; possibly TRBD1 or TRBD2 for D (6 bases each). Trimming took off 0 bases at V and 4 bases at J, with 11 bases between the two ends. The CDR3 loop spans 15 amino acids. From germline, CDR1 is SGHRS and CDR2 YFSETQ. CDR3 in amino acids: CASSLDGGVYNEQFF. In DNA, the CDR3 is TGCGCCAGCAGCTTGGACGGGGGCGTTTACAATGAGCAGTTCTTC.

This rearrangement joins TRBV7-9 to TRBJ2-1, with D maybe TRBD2 (5 bases). The germline V gene has CDR1 SEHNR and CDR2 FQNEAQ (reference sequence). The V end lost 1 base, the J end lost 4 bases, and 14 bases lay between the germline ends. CDR3 length: 16 amino acids. As DNA, the CDR3 is TGTGCCAGCAGCTTAGACGTCGTCGGGGTGTACAATGAGCAGTTCTTC. It translates to CASSLDVVGVYNEQFF. Based on the CDR3 plus reference TRBV7-9 and TRBJ2-1, the full variable domain is DTGVSQNPRHKITKRGQNVTFRCDPISEHNRLYWYRQTLGQGPEFLTYFQNEAQLEKSRLLSDRFSAERPKGSFSTLEIQRTEQGDSAMYLCASSLDVVGVYNEQFFGPGTRLTVL.

CDR3 residues: CASSVGAGGGTGELFF. As DNA, the CDR3 is TGTGCCAGCAGCGTAGGTGCGGGAGGGGGCACCGGGGAGCTGTTTTTT. This chain uses TRBV9 with TRBJ2-2; 9 nucleotides align to TRBD2. The CDR3 is 16 amino acids. Looked up from germline, CDR1 is SGDLS and CDR2 is YYNGEE. Trimming at V came to 0 bases and at J to 4 bases, leaving 4 bases not matched to a gene.

The sample holds one count of this clone. The chain couples TRBV28 to TRBJ1-5; a possible D gene is TRBD1 (5 bases). CDR1 is MDHEN and CDR2 is SYDVKM in the germline V gene. The CDR3 contains 14 residues. V dropped 7 bases and J dropped 4 bases, with 14 bases sitting between them. CDR3 coding DNA: TGTGCCAGCATTCCACCCGGGGGGAATCAGCCCCAGCATTTT. The encoded protein is CASIPPGGNQPQHF.

The chain is built from TRBV6-6 and TRBJ2-7, with 10 bases matching TRBD2. Germline loops: CDR1 MNHNY, CDR2 SVGAGI (reference sequence). The J segment lost 2 bases and the V segment lost 3 bases, leaving 4 bases of the junction unmatched. The CDR3 spans 15 residues. The CDR3 loop reads CASSYERGGPYEQYF. As DNA, the CDR3 is TGTGCCAGCAGTTATGAGCGGGGGGGCCCCTACGAGCAGTACTTC.

The sample holds one count of this clone. This sequence joins TRBV6-5 and TRBJ2-2; weak D call: TRBD2 (5 bases). V was clipped by 9 bases and J by 6 bases, with 14 bases between them. The length of the CDR3 is 13 residues. CDR1 is MNHEY, CDR2 SVGAGI, per germline. The CDR3 DNA sequence: TGTGCCAGTTCAGACTATAAAGCCGGGGAGCTGTTTTTT. It yields the protein CASSDYKAGELFF.

The chain uses TRBV7-8 and TRBJ2-1; 8 nucleotides align to TRBD2. This CDR3 has 12 amino acids. Germline CDR1 SGHVS, CDR2 FQNEAQ. V lost 4 bases to trimming and J lost 7 bases; unmatched junction nucleotides: 0. The CDR3 DNA reads as TGTGCCAGCAGCTCGGGGGGGAATGAGCAGTTCTTC. Translated, it gives CASSSGGNEQFF.

The V call is TRBV5-4, the J call TRBJ2-7, with D possibly TRBD1 on 5 matching bases. The CDR3 runs to 14 residues. Germline CDR1 SGHNT, CDR2 YYREEE (reference sequence). Deletions cut 0 bases from V and 3 bases from J, with 10 bases between. CDR3 sequence (DNA): TGTGCCAGCAGCTTGGGGGGCCTCTACTACGAGCAGTACTTC. It codes for CASSLGGLYYEQYF.

The rearrangement links TRBV4-1 to TRBJ2-2; 8 positions match TRBD1. CDR1 and CDR2 (germline): MGHRA, YSYEKL. Trimming at V came to 4 bases and at J to 5 bases, leaving 6 bases not matched to a gene. The CDR3 has 15 residues. The CDR3: CASSPGQARTGELFF. CDR3 bases: TGCGCCAGCAGCCCGGGACAGGCGCGGACCGGGGAGCTGTTTTTT.

V and J are TRBV7-2 and TRBJ1-5; no reliable D call. Germline V lookup: CDR1 SGHTA, CDR2 FQGNSA. V was pared by 5 bases and J by 2 bases, with 7 bases between. The CDR3 is 13 residues long. This CDR3 is CASSPSGNQPQHF. DNA for the CDR3: TGTGCCAGCAGCCCTTCCGGCAATCAGCCCCAGCATTTT.

The chain carries TRBV30 and TRBJ2-3, with 12 bases that match TRBD2. V lost 2 bases to trimming and J lost 0 bases; unmatched junction nucleotides: 12. The germline gives CDR1 GTSNPN, CDR2 SVGIG (reference sequence). The CDR3 is 19 amino acids. CDR3 sequence (DNA): TGTGCCTGGAGTCCCGGACTAGCGGGGATTTTCCGAAGCACAGATACGCAGTATTTT. Translating gives CAWSPGLAGIFRSTDTQYF.